Sequencing of this T cell receptor (beta chain) was carried out in a study of blood T cell repertoires in COVID-19. V was cut by 6 bases and J by 3 bases, with 11 bases left in between. Per germline, CDR1 KGHSY and CDR2 FQNENV. The CDR3 loop spans 13 amino acids. TCRdb's copy holds only in-frame clones and misses some; the assay was immunoSEQ multiplex PCR. The data hold approximately 90,000 clones, with about 85% observed a single time. The sequence was obtained from a human donor in a cohort sampled during active COVID-19. The sample consisted of peripheral blood. The chain has TRBV16 and TRBJ1-1; the D is unclear. The CDR3 sequence is CASSPSLHTEAFF. The CDR3 DNA sequence: TGTGCCAGCAGTCCGTCCCTACACACTGAAGCTTTCTTT.